The 16 T cell receptor beta chains below come from one sample, sequenced in a study of shared clonotypes between healthy human individuals (TCRdb year 2020). CD8 naive samples were CD45RO-negative cells positively selected for CCR7, giving a CD45RA+CCR7+ population that excluded TemRA cells. Libraries were built with the immunoSEQ multiplex PCR assay. TCRdb's version of the immuneACCESS table is confined to in-frame rearrangements and falls short of the full clone set. An unresolved V gene accounts for under half of the shortfall where checked; the remainder is of unknown origin. Counted in this sample were roughly 770,000 clones; around 96% of them appeared once. The ten top clones hold about 0.22% of the sample. Sequencing input: naive CD8+ T cells sorted from blood. In light of the paper, this sample's cell subset or site label describes: CD45RA+CCR7+. These receptors all stem from a man aged 25-45 years in good health.

V and J are TRBV7-9 and TRBJ2-7; TRBD2 aligns across 7 bases. The V gene end was trimmed by 1 base and the J gene end by 2 bases; junction bases not matched to a gene: 5. CDR1 SEHNR and CDR2 FQNEAQ come from the germline V gene (reference sequence). This CDR3 has 15 amino acids. CDR3 loop: CASSLEDRGAYEQYF. CDR3 DNA: TGTGCCAGCAGCTTAGAGGATCGGGGGGCCTACGAGCAGTACTTC.

V and J are TRBV2 and TRBJ2-6, with 7 bases fitting TRBD1. Germline trimming cut 6 bases from V and 0 bases from J; bases unmatched to any gene: 2. Per germline, CDR1 SNHLY and CDR2 FYNNEI. The CDR3 is 15 residues long. The CDR3 loop reads CASSPGGSGANVLTF. The CDR3 nucleotides read TGTGCCAGCAGCCCAGGGGGCTCTGGGGCCAACGTCCTGACTTTC.

This chain joins TRBV29-1 and TRBJ1-1; a weak D match, TRBD1 (5 bases). The CDR3 loop spans 12 amino acids. The V gene's germline CDR1 is SQVTM and CDR2 ANQGSEA. Trimming took 4 bases from V and 6 from J, leaving 12 bases between them. The CDR3 loop reads CSVVDLGAEAFF. CDR3 coding DNA: TGCAGCGTTGTGGACCTGGGGGCTGAAGCTTTCTTT.

This chain connects TRBV18 to TRBJ1-5, with a possible D match to TRBD1 (6 bases). Germline CDR1 reads KGHSH; CDR2 reads LQKENI. V was shortened by 0 bases and J by 4 bases, with 22 bases between the two germline ends. The CDR3 has 19 residues. CDR3 DNA: TGTGCCAGCTCACCACCGGTCAGGGGACCGGATTTTGGAAATCAGCCCCAGCATTTT. Its protein product is CASSPPVRGPDFGNQPQHF.

V usage is TRBV27 and J usage is TRBJ1-1, with 7 positions matching TRBD1. Germline assignment: CDR1 MNHEY and CDR2 SMNVEV (reference sequence). Unmatched junction bases numbered 15, after V lost 2 bases and J lost 0 bases. This CDR3 has 19 residues. Here the CDR3 reads CASSLIGSGTAQMNTEAFF. The CDR3 DNA reads as TGTGCCAGCAGTTTAATTGGGTCGGGGACAGCGCAAATGAACACTGAAGCTTTCTTT.

The chain couples TRBV2 to TRBJ2-2; 7 bases match TRBD1. The CDR3 has 13 amino acids. Germline V gene lookup returns CDR1 SNHLY and CDR2 FYNNEI. The ends lost 9 bases at V and 5 bases at J; junction bases unmatched: 6. In DNA, the CDR3 is TGTGCCAGTCAGGGGGTTGGGACCGGGGAGCTGTTTTTT. Translated, it gives CASQGVGTGELFF. Drawing the rest from reference TRBV2 and TRBJ2-2, the complete variable domain is EPEVTQTPSHQVTQMGQEVILRCVPISNHLYFYWYRQILGQKVEFLVSFYNNEISEKSEIFDDQFSVERPDGSNFTLKIRSTKLEDSAMYFCASQGVGTGELFFGEGSRLTVL.

This clone was counted a single time. The chain carries TRBV7-9 and TRBJ2-1; 7 nucleotides align to TRBD1. This CDR3 spans 15 amino acids. The V segment lost 5 bases and the J segment 5 bases; nucleotides outside the gene matches: 9. Germline CDR1 reads SEHNR; CDR2 reads FQNEAQ (reference sequence). CDR3 nucleotide sequence: TGTGCCAGCAGCCCACCCCGGACAGGTCACAATGAGCAGTTCTTC. This sequence encodes CASSPPRTGHNEQFF.

The rearrangement uses TRBV4-1 and TRBJ2-3, with D unclear. The CDR3 length is 13 residues. Germline V gene lookup returns CDR1 MGHRA and CDR2 YSYEKL. V lost 0 bases, J lost 5 bases, and 6 bases lay in between. This CDR3 reads CASSQDGLDTQYF. In DNA, the CDR3 is TGCGCCAGCAGCCAAGATGGATTAGATACGCAGTATTTT.

The rearrangement uses TRBV2 and TRBJ1-1; 7 bases map to TRBD1. Trimming cost V 7 bases and J 1 base; bases outside gene matches: 9. The CDR3 has 15 residues. Per germline, CDR1 SNHLY and CDR2 FYNNEI. The CDR3 coding sequence is TGTGCCAGCAATACTGACAGGGTCCAGAACACTGAAGCTTTCTTT. Its protein is CASNTDRVQNTEAFF.

The V and J genes are TRBV25-1 and TRBJ1-1; D is unclear. The V gene's germline CDR1 is MGHDK and CDR2 SYGVNS. Trimming shortened V by 8 bases and J by 0 bases, and 4 bases separated the two germline ends. This CDR3 spans 11 amino acids. CDR3 residues: CASYLNTEAFF. The CDR3 DNA reads as TGTGCCAGCTACTTGAACACTGAAGCTTTCTTT.

The table lists this clone with a count of one. The rearrangement links TRBV29-1 to TRBJ2-1, with 10 bases aligning to TRBD2. The germline V gene encodes CDR1 SQVTM and CDR2 ANQGSEA. The CDR3 spans 13 residues. V trimming: 6 bases; J trimming: 8 bases; junction bases outside the gene matches: 7. CDR3 in amino acids: CSVASGSWYEQFF. The CDR3 coding sequence is TGCAGCGTAGCTAGCGGGAGTTGGTATGAGCAGTTCTTC.

This clone has a handful of counts. The chain carries TRBV18 and TRBJ1-5; D is undetermined. Trimming removed 3 bases at V and 4 bases at J, with 13 bases between. This CDR3 comprises 15 residues. Germline assignment: CDR1 KGHSH and CDR2 LQKENI. CDR3 nucleotides: TGTGCCAGCTCACCCGCCGAGACGGTGAATCAGCCCCAGCATTTT. This encodes CASSPAETVNQPQHF. Looking up the rest from reference TRBV18 and TRBJ1-5 gives the full variable domain: NAGVMQNPRHLVRRRGQEARLRCSPMKGHSHVYWYRQLPEEGLKFMVYLQKENIIDESGMPKERFSAEFPKEGPSILRIQQVVRGDSAAYFCASSPAETVNQPQHFGDGTRLSIL.

V is TRBV28 and J is TRBJ2-7, with unresolved D. The CDR3 contains 12 residues. Trimming took off 10 bases at V and 0 bases at J, with 10 bases between the two ends. Germline CDR1 and CDR2: MDHEN and SYDVKM. The CDR3 nucleotides are TGTGCCACCCAGTTTGGCTCCTACGAGCAGTACTTC. Residues: CATQFGSYEQYF.

Concerning this clone itself: The identical CDR3 is also encoded by other nucleotide sequences in the sample. The CDR3 sequence: CASSYYSNQPQHF. As DNA, the CDR3 is TGTGCCAGCAGCTATTATAGCAATCAGCCCCAGCATTTT. V gene TRBV7-2 combines with J gene TRBJ1-5; D not certain. The CDR3 spans 13 residues. V was shortened by 4 bases and J by 0 bases, with 4 bases between the two germline ends. Germline V CDR1 and CDR2: SGHTA, FQGNSA.

Comments on this clone: The same CDR3 also results from other DNA sequences found in this sample. The V call is TRBV4-1, the J call TRBJ2-7, with 9 positions matching TRBD1. In germline, CDR1 is MGHRA, CDR2 YSYEKL. The length of the CDR3 is 15 residues. V gave up 0 bases and J gave up 2 bases; unmatched junction bases: 2. The DNA for the CDR3 is TGCGCCAGCAGCCAAGAAGGGACAGGGACCTACGAGCAGTACTTC. Translating it yields CASSQEGTGTYEQYF.

This clone was detected only once. The chain employs TRBV10-3 and TRBJ2-1; 9 bases map to TRBD2. Germline assignment: CDR1 ENHRY and CDR2 SYGVKD. With 10 bases clipped from V and 7 bases from J, the junction kept 8 bases outside the gene matches. CDR3 length: 13 residues. The DNA of the CDR3 is TGTGCCACCGGACTAGCGAGGTCGAATGAGCAGTTCTTC. Translating gives CATGLARSNEQFF.